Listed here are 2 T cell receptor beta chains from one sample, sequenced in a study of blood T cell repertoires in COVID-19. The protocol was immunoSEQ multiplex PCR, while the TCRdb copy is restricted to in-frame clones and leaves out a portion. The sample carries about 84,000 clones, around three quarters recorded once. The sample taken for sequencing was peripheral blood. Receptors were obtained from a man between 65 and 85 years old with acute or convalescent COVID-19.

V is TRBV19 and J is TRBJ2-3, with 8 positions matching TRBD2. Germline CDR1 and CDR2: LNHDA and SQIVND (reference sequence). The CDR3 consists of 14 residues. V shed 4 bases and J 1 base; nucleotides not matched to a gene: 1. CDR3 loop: CASSKAGGTDTQYF. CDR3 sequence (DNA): TGTGCCAGTAGTAAAGCGGGAGGCACAGATACGCAGTATTTT. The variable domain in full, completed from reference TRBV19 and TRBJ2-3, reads DGGITQSPKYLFRKEGQNVTLSCEQNLNHDAMYWYRQDPGQGLRLIYYSQIVNDFQKGDIAEGYSVSREKKESFPLTVTSAQKNPTAFYLCASSKAGGTDTQYFGPGTRLTVL.

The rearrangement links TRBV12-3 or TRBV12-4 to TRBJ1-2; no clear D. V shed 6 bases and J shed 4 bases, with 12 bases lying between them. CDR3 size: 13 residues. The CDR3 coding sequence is TGTGCCAGCAGCCTCGGGATGCTCTATGGCTACACCTTC. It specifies CASSLGMLYGYTF.